This passage covers 14 T cell receptor beta chains from one sample sequenced in a study of CD8+ T cells in alopecia areata. As the sequencing template, cDNA was produced by extracting RNA and reverse transcribing it. Profiled with immunoSEQ multiplex PCR; TCRdb holds only in-frame clones, not every one. The sample yields around 150,000 clones, 62% seen once. The sample consisted of CD8+ T cells sorted from blood. The receptors were gathered from a human donor in good health.

This chain links TRBV7-9 with TRBJ2-3; 7 positions agree with TRBD2. Germline V gene lookup returns CDR1 SEHNR and CDR2 FQNEAQ (reference sequence). J lost 4 bases, V lost 3 bases, and 16 bases had no gene match. This CDR3 is built from 18 residues. CDR3 in DNA: TGTGCCAGCAGCTTCGGGAGCGGGGTTGGCCCTCGGGCAGATACGCAGTATTTT. It codes for CASSFGSGVGPRADTQYF. The entire variable domain, with the rest obtained from reference TRBV7-9 and TRBJ2-3, is as follows: DTGVSQNPRHKITKRGQNVTFRCDPISEHNRLYWYRQTLGQGPEFLTYFQNEAQLEKSRLLSDRFSAERPKGSFSTLEIQRTEQGDSAMYLCASSFGSGVGPRADTQYFGPGTRLTVL.

The gene calls are TRBV11-2 and TRBJ2-7; D uncertain. The V gene's germline CDR1 is SGHAT and CDR2 FQNNGV. V lost 5 bases and J 0 bases, leaving 8 bases between the germline ends. The CDR3 has 13 amino acids. The CDR3 is CASSIGGSYEQYF. CDR3 nucleotide sequence: TGTGCCAGCAGCATAGGCGGCTCCTACGAGCAGTACTTC.

The V gene is TRBV27, the J gene TRBJ1-4, with D possibly matching TRBD1 (5 bases). The CDR3 is 15 amino acids. The germline CDR1 and CDR2 sequences are MNHEY and SMNVEV (reference sequence). Trimming removed 3 bases from V and 0 bases from J, with 8 bases in between. The CDR3, as DNA: TGTGCCAGCAGTTTCTCGACAGCAACTAATGAAAAACTGTTTTTT. This encodes CASSFSTATNEKLFF.

The CDR3 DNA reads TGTGCCAGCAGTTTACGCGGGACAGGCTACGAGCAGTACTTC. Translated, it gives CASSLRGTGYEQYF. This chain uses TRBV27 with TRBJ2-7; 8 bases map to TRBD1. V was pared by 2 bases and J by 3 bases, with 3 bases of the junction left unmatched. The V gene's germline CDR1 is MNHEY and CDR2 SMNVEV (reference sequence). CDR3 length: 14 amino acids.

The J gene is TRBJ1-2, the V gene TRBV29-1; D is unclear. Deletions cut 1 base from V and 8 bases from J, with 11 bases between. Germline CDR1 SQVTM, CDR2 ANQGSEA. The CDR3 is 12 amino acids. The CDR3 region is CSVEVGGAGYTF. The CDR3 nucleotides are TGCAGCGTTGAAGTCGGCGGAGCGGGCTACACCTTC.

As for this clone: The same CDR3 can be traced to other DNA sequences in this sample. V and J are TRBV5-6 and TRBJ2-7; unclear D gene. Trimming stripped 0 bases from V and 0 bases from J, with 4 bases between. The CDR3 spans 13 residues. The germline V gene has CDR1 SGHDT and CDR2 YYEEEE. The CDR3 region has the DNA TGTGCCAGCAGCTTGGGGAGCTCCTACGAGCAGTACTTC. Amino acid sequence: CASSLGSSYEQYF.

The chain carries TRBV29-1 and TRBJ2-1; TRBD1 matches at 7 bases. CDR3 length: 13 residues. V shed 3 bases and J 9 bases; nucleotides not matched to a gene: 8. Germline CDR1 reads SQVTM; CDR2 reads ANQGSEA. The CDR3 region is CSVEKGTVGEQFF. CDR3 nucleotides: TGCAGCGTTGAGAAAGGGACAGTCGGTGAGCAGTTCTTC.

This clone is judged medium-sized. This chain uses TRBV2 with TRBJ2-5; D is undetermined. The CDR3 runs to 13 residues. Looked up from germline, CDR1 is SNHLY and CDR2 is FYNNEI. V shed 4 bases and J shed 5 bases, with 11 bases lying between them. This chain's CDR3 is CASSASPKETQYF. DNA for the CDR3: TGTGCCAGCAGTGCCAGCCCAAAGGAGACCCAGTACTTC.

This rearrangement joins TRBV25-1 to TRBJ1-1; D unresolved. CDR1 and CDR2 (germline): MGHDK, SYGVNS. The CDR3 has 13 amino acids. V lost 4 bases to trimming and J lost 4 bases, with 10 bases between them. As DNA, the CDR3 is TGTGCCAGCAGTGTCACGTATGCCACTGAAGCTTTCTTT. This codes for CASSVTYATEAFF.

V and J are TRBV7-9 and TRBJ1-1; 8 nucleotides match TRBD1. This CDR3 comprises 15 residues. The germline V gene has CDR1 SEHNR and CDR2 FQNEAQ (reference sequence). Germline trimming cut 5 bases from V and 5 bases from J; bases unmatched to any gene: 10. The CDR3 coding sequence is TGTGCCAGCAGCCGGTCGGACAGGGCTGAAACTGAAGCTTTCTTT. Protein product: CASSRSDRAETEAFF.

The chain is built from TRBV19 and TRBJ2-1; 7 bases agree with TRBD1. Trimming took 6 bases from V and 4 from J; bases not matched to a gene: 6. The CDR3 has 14 amino acids. In germline, CDR1 is LNHDA, CDR2 SQIVND (reference sequence). The CDR3 bases are TGTGCCAGTAGCGAGACAGGGAGTTACAATGAGCAGTTCTTC. It translates to CASSETGSYNEQFF.

The chain recombines TRBV27 with TRBJ2-2; D gene uncertain. The V end lost 6 bases, the J end lost 2 bases, and 4 bases lay between the germline ends. The CDR3 has 12 residues. In germline, CDR1 is MNHEY, CDR2 SMNVEV (reference sequence). The CDR3 DNA follows: TGTGCCAGCAGCCCAAACACCGGGGAGCTGTTTTTT. It encodes CASSPNTGELFF.

On this clone itself: Additional DNA sequences in this sample encode the identical CDR3. This chain uses TRBV10-3 with TRBJ2-1; D gene unclear. Trimming stripped 0 bases from V and 4 bases from J, with 4 bases between. In germline, CDR1 is ENHRY, CDR2 SYGVKD. This CDR3 contains 13 residues. The CDR3 spells CAISESAYNEQFF. DNA of the CDR3: TGTGCCATCAGTGAGTCTGCGTACAATGAGCAGTTCTTC.

The chain links TRBV30 to TRBJ1-3; tentative D call: TRBD1 (6 bases). The CDR3 sequence is 15 residues long. Trimming took off 1 base at V and 3 bases at J, with 13 bases between the two ends. Germline V lookup: CDR1 GTSNPN, CDR2 SVGIG (reference sequence). In DNA, the CDR3 is TGTGCCTGGAGTGCGGGGGCCTCGAGTGGAAACACCATATATTTT. Translation gives CAWSAGASSGNTIYF.